This TCR beta chain was captured in a study of blood T cell repertoires in COVID-19. Overall study context: T cells, B-cell-depleted T cells, or PBMCs supplied cDNA or gDNA.

As handled by the study authors: Estimation of nucleated cell counts was performed using reference gene primer amplification. Assay used: immunoSEQ multiplex PCR; TCRdb lists only in-frame clones, some missing. V and J calls and clone size are given by that table; D and trimming were obtained from the DNA. The data contain roughly 180,000 clones, roughly 76% of them seen just once; the ten biggest clones take up 9.5% to 11%. Trimming shortened V by 0 bases and J by 8 bases, and 17 bases separated the two germline ends. Germline assignment: CDR1 SGHTA and CDR2 FQGNSA. The CDR3 length is 16 residues. Material for sequencing was peripheral blood. The chain joins TRBV7-2 to TRBJ2-1, with D possibly TRBD1 on 5 matching bases. This receptor was taken from a woman aged 40 to 50 with COVID-19, enrolled during active disease. The CDR3 DNA reads as TGTGCCAGCAGCTTAGCGCAATTCGGCAGGGTTTATGAGCAGTTCTTC. Translated: CASSLAQFGRVYEQFF.